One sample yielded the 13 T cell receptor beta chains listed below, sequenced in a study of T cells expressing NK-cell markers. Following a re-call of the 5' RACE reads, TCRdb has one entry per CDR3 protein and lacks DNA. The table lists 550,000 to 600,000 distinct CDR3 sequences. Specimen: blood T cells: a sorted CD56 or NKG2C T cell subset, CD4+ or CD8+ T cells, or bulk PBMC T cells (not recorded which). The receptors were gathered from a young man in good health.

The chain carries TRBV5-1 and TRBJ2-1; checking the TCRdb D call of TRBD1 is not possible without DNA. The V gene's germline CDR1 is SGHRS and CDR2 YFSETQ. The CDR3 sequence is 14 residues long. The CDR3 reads CASRPGQLIDEQFF.

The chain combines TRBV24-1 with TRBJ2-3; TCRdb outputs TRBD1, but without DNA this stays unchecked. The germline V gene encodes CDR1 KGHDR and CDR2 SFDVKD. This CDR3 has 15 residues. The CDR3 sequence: CATSPFGGSTDTQYF.

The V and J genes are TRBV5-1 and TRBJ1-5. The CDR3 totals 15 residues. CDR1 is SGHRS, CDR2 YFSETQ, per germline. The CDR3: CASSLEAGQGQPQHF.

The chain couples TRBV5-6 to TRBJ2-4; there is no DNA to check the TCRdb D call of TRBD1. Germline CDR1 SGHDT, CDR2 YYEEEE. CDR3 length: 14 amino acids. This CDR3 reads CASSIQGAKNIQYF.

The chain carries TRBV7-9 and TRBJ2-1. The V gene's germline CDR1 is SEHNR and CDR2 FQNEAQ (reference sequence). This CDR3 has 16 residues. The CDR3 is CASSLALGNPYNEQFF.

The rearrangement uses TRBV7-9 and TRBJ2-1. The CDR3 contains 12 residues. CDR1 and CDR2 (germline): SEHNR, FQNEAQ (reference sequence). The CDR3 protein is CASSPSRNEQFF.

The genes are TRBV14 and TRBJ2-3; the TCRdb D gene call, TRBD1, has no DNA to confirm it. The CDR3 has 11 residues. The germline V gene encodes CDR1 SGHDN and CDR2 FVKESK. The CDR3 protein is CASSQGDTQYF.

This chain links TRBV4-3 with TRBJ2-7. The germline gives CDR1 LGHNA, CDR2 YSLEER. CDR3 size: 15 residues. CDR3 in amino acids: CASSHRRETFYEQYF.

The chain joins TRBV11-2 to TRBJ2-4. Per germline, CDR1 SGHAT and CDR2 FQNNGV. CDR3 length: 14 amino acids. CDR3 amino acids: CASSFDHSKNIQYF.

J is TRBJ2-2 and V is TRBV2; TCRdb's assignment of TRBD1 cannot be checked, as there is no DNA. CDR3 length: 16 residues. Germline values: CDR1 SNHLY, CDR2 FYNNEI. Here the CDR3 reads CASRLPGRGIIGELFF. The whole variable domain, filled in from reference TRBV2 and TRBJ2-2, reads EPEVTQTPSHQVTQMGQEVILRCVPISNHLYFYWYRQILGQKVEFLVSFYNNEISEKSEIFDDQFSVERPDGSNFTLKIRSTKLEDSAMYFCASRLPGRGIIGELFFGEGSRLTVL.

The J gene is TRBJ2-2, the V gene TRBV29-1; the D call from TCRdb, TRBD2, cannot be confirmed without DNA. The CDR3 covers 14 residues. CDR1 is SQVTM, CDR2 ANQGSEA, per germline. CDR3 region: CSSSSEWNTGELFF.

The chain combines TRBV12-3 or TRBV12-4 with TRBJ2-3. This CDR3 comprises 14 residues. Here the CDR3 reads CASSIQHGTDTQYF.

The CDR3 protein is CASSQGDGSYNEQFF. The rearrangement joins TRBV3-1 to TRBJ2-1; TCRdb's D call, TRBD1, is unchecked because there is no DNA. This CDR3 is built from 15 residues. Germline loops: CDR1 LGHDT, CDR2 YNNKEL (reference sequence).